The 18 T cell receptor beta chains reported below all come from one sample, sequenced in a study of cytomegalovirus exposure and HLA in healthy donors. Only in-frame clones appear in the TCRdb table, and some are missing; sequencing was by immunoSEQ multiplex PCR. The table lists about 68,000 clones, over 80% of them singletons. The sample comprised PBMCs. Receptors were obtained from a man younger than 35 in good health and CMV-seronegative.

DNA for the CDR3: TGTGCCAGCAGTTCATCAGGGGGCGTATACAATGAGCAGTTCTTC. Protein sequence: CASSSSGGVYNEQFF. V and J are TRBV27 and TRBJ2-1, with 8 bases lining up with TRBD1. Germline trimming cut 4 bases from V and 4 bases from J; bases unmatched to any gene: 6. The germline V gene encodes CDR1 MNHEY and CDR2 SMNVEV (reference sequence). The CDR3 sequence is 15 residues long.

The chain links TRBV28 to TRBJ2-6; the D gene is possibly TRBD2 (5 bases). Germline-derived CDR1 and CDR2 are MDHEN and SYDVKM. This CDR3 is 16 amino acids long. Trimming left V 7 bases short and J 0 bases short, with 13 bases between. The DNA for the CDR3 is TGTGCCAGCACCGCCGGACGGGACTCTGGGGCCAACGTCCTGACTTTC. Its translation is CASTAGRDSGANVLTF.

The V gene is TRBV9, the J gene TRBJ2-3, with D tentatively TRBD2 (5 bases). The CDR3 sequence is 15 residues long. Trimming left V 4 bases short and J 2 bases short, with 14 bases between. Germline-derived CDR1 and CDR2 are SGDLS and YYNGEE. In nucleotides, the CDR3 is TGTGCCAGCAGCCCGGACTCTAGCCCCACAGATACGCAGTATTTT. It specifies CASSPDSSPTDTQYF.

The V and J genes are TRBV4-1 and TRBJ2-2; 8 nucleotides align to TRBD2. V shed 8 bases and J 6 bases; nucleotides not matched to a gene: 11. Germline CDR1 reads MGHRA; CDR2 reads YSYEKL. The CDR3 is 15 amino acids. The CDR3 sequence: CASRTPAGVPGELFF. CDR3 bases: TGCGCCAGCCGCACCCCAGCGGGAGTCCCCGGGGAGCTGTTTTTT.

The chain is built from TRBV15 and TRBJ1-2, with TRBD1 as a possible D gene (6 bases). This CDR3 is 11 amino acids long. Germline assignment: CDR1 LNHNV and CDR2 YYDKDF (reference sequence). The CDR3 nucleotides read TGTGCAACAAGAGGGGGCTATGGCTACACCTTC. Translating it yields CATRGGYGYTF.

This clone was seen only a few times. V is TRBV28 and J is TRBJ1-4; 9 bases line up with TRBD1. The CDR3 is 14 residues long. From germline, CDR1 is MDHEN and CDR2 SYDVKM. After removal of 8 bases from V and 5 bases from J, the junction contained 6 bases not matched to a gene. The CDR3 loop reads CASAGQGLNEKLFF. CDR3 bases: TGTGCCAGCGCCGGACAGGGGCTGAATGAAAAACTGTTTTTT.

J is TRBJ1-1 and V is TRBV11-2; D not certain. The CDR3 is made up of 14 amino acids. V gave up 0 bases and J gave up 6 bases, with 11 bases separating them. Germline CDR1 reads SGHAT; CDR2 reads FQNNGV. The CDR3 loop reads CASSLDRRRPEAFF. CDR3 bases: TGTGCCAGCAGCTTAGATAGGAGACGGCCTGAAGCTTTCTTT. The whole variable domain, remainder taken from reference TRBV11-2 and TRBJ1-1, is EAGVAQSPRYKIIEKRQSVAFWCNPISGHATLYWYQQILGQGPKLLIQFQNNGVVDDSQLPKDRFSAERLKGVDSTLKIQPAKLEDSAVYLCASSLDRRRPEAFFGQGTRLTVV.

This sequence joins TRBV5-1 and TRBJ1-5; 11 positions agree with TRBD1. After removal of 0 bases from V and 6 bases from J, the junction contained 2 bases not matched to a gene. There are 15 residues in the CDR3. From germline, CDR1 is SGHRS and CDR2 YFSETQ. The CDR3 nucleotides read TGCGCCAGCAGCTTGGGAGGGACAGGGGGTCAGCCCCAGCATTTT. Residues: CASSLGGTGGQPQHF.

The V gene is TRBV4-2, the J gene TRBJ1-2; the D is unclear. Trimming left V 1 base short and J 2 bases short, with 5 bases between. This CDR3 has 13 residues. Germline CDR1 reads LGHNA; CDR2 reads YNFKEQ. The CDR3 sequence: CASSQGGNYGYTF. CDR3 sequence (DNA): TGTGCCAGCAGCCAAGGCGGGAACTATGGCTACACCTTC.

This clone showed up just once. This chain links TRBV30 with TRBJ2-3, with 12 positions matching TRBD2. CDR1 is GTSNPN, CDR2 SVGIG, per germline (reference sequence). CDR3 length: 16 amino acids. The trim removed 4 bases at V and 5 bases at J, leaving 10 bases unmatched. CDR3 residues: CAWTTTLAGGGDTQYF. The CDR3 nucleotides are TGTGCCTGGACCACCACACTAGCGGGAGGAGGAGATACGCAGTATTTT.

The chain couples TRBV19 to TRBJ1-1, with D perhaps matching TRBD1 (6 bases). The V gene lost 3 bases and the J gene lost 7 bases, with 9 bases spanning the gap. Germline CDR1 LNHDA, CDR2 SQIVND (reference sequence). There are 12 residues in the CDR3. Written as DNA, the CDR3 is TGTGCCAGTAGTATCCTGGACAGTGAAGCTTTCTTT. Its protein is CASSILDSEAFF.

The chain links TRBV9 to TRBJ2-1; 8 bases align to TRBD2. V shed 7 bases, J shed 0 bases, and the junction held 3 bases outside the gene matches. Germline V gene sequence: CDR1 SGDLS, CDR2 YYNGEE. The CDR3 totals 14 residues. CDR3 coding DNA: TGTGCCAGCTGGAGCGGGAGCTCCTACAATGAGCAGTTCTTC. This encodes CASWSGSSYNEQFF. The full variable domain, rest sourced from reference TRBV9 and TRBJ2-1, is DSGVTQTPKHLITATGQRVTLRCSPRSGDLSVYWYQQSLDQGLQFLIQYYNGEERAKGNILERFSAQQFPDLHSELNLSSLELGDSALYFCASWSGSSYNEQFFGPGTRLTVL.

The chain couples TRBV30 to TRBJ2-7, with TRBD2 identical over 15 bases. Trimming took 5 bases from V and 12 from J; bases not matched to a gene: 5. The CDR3 contains 12 residues. Per the germline V gene, CDR1 is GTSNPN and CDR2 is SVGIG (reference sequence). The DNA of the CDR3 is TGTGCCTGGGGGACTAGCGGGAGGAACGCGTACTTC. Encoded protein: CAWGTSGRNAYF.

The chain combines TRBV7-8 with TRBJ2-7; tentative D call: TRBD2 (5 bases). CDR1 is SGHVS and CDR2 is FQNEAQ in the germline V gene. The CDR3 extends over 12 amino acids. Trimming left V 2 bases short and J 7 bases short, with 9 bases between. CDR3 sequence: CASSLPGSEQYF. The CDR3 coding sequence is TGTGCCAGCAGCTTACCGGGGAGTGAGCAGTACTTC.

The rearrangement joins TRBV21-1 to TRBJ1-3. TRBV21-1 is shown as a pseudogene. This CDR3 is built from 13 residues. In DNA form, the CDR3 reads TGTGCCAGCAGCCCGACGGGAATTAGCACCATATATTTT. It translates to CASSPTGISTIYF.

The chain links TRBV7-2 to TRBJ2-3, with 10 bases lining up with TRBD1. CDR3 length: 19 residues. Germline V gives CDR1 SGHTA, CDR2 FQGNSA. Trimming cost V 0 bases and J 6 bases; bases outside gene matches: 15. CDR3 nucleotide sequence: TGTGCCAGCAGCTTAGCCCCCAACGGTCTGGGACAGGGGATGGATACGCAGTATTTT. Residues: CASSLAPNGLGQGMDTQYF.

The chain has TRBV9 and TRBJ1-1, with D possibly matching TRBD1 (5 bases). Trimming shortened V by 3 bases and J by 5 bases, and 20 bases separated the two germline ends. The CDR3 spans 16 residues. Germline CDR1 is SGDLS and CDR2 is YYNGEE. Written as DNA, the CDR3 is TGTGCCAGCAGCGCCACTGCGACAAAGGGGAGGACTGAAGCTTTCTTT. Its protein product is CASSATATKGRTEAFF.

This clone was seen only once. The rearrangement uses TRBV9 and TRBJ2-6; D is uncertain. The CDR3 covers 14 residues. The germline CDR1 and CDR2 sequences are SGDLS and YYNGEE. Trimming removed 3 bases at V and 3 bases at J, with 7 bases between. The CDR3 spells CASSALVGANVLTF. In DNA, the CDR3 is TGTGCCAGCAGCGCCCTAGTTGGGGCCAACGTCCTGACTTTC.